Detailed here is one TCR beta chain. A second PCR of roughly 7 to 11 cycles used a sample-barcoded 5' primer and a J-beta primer mix. TCRdb itself ran the 5' RACE reads through MiXCR, one entry per CDR3 protein. The sample has roughly 1,500,000 distinct CDR3 sequences, around 35% seen once; the top ten hold approximately 11%. This sample was included in a study of blood T cells in healthy people across ages. CDR3 length: 15 amino acids. The V end lost 0 bases, the J end lost 6 bases, and 13 bases lay between the germline ends. CDR1 is MNHEY and CDR2 is SMNVEV in the germline V gene (reference sequence).

The receptor was isolated from a woman in her 30s in good health. The chain combines TRBV27 with TRBJ2-3; the D gene could be TRBD1 or TRBD2 (6 bases each). The sample taken for sequencing was blood. Here the CDR3 DNA reads TGTGCCAGCAGTTTATCGAGGGGGGCTGACGATACGCAGTATTTT. It encodes CASSLSRGADDTQYF.